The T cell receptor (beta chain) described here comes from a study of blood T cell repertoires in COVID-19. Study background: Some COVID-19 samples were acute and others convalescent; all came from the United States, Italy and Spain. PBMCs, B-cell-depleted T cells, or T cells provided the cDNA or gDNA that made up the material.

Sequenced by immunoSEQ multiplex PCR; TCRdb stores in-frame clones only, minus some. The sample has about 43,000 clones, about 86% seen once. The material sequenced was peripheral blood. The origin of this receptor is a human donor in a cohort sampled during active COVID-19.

In nucleotides, the CDR3 is TGTGCCAGCAGTGAAGCGGGTCAGGGGGGCTACACCTTC. Translated, it gives CASSEAGQGGYTF. The chain uses TRBV6-1 and TRBJ1-2; perhaps TRBD1 as D (6 bases). From germline, CDR1 is MNHNS and CDR2 SASEGT. The CDR3 runs 13 residues. Trimming removed 0 bases from V and 8 bases from J, with 10 bases in between.